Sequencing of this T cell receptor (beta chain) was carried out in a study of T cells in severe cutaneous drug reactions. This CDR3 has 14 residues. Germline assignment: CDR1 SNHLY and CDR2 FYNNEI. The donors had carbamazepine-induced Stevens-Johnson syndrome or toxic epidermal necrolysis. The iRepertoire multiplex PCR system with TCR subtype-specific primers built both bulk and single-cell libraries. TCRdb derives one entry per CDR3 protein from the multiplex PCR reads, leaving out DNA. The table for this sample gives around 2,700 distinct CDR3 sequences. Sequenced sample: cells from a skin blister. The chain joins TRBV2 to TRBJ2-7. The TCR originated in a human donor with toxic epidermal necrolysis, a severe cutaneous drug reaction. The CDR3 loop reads CASSDTVNSYEQYF.